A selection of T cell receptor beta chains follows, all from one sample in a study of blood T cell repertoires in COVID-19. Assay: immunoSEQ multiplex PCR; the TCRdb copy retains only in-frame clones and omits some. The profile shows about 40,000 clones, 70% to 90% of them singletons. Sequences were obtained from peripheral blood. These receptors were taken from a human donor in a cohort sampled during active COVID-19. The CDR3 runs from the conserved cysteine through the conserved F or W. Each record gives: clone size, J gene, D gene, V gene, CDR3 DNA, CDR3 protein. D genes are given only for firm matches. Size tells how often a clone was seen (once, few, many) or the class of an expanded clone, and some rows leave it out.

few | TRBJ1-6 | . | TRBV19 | TGTGCCAGTAATCTAGGTGGCAGCGCCTTAGTTAATTCACCCCTCCACTTT | CASNLGGSALVNSPLHF
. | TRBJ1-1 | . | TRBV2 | TGTGCCAGCAGTGAAGCCCTAGACGAGACCTATAACACTGAAGCTTTCTTT | CASSEALDETYNTEAFF
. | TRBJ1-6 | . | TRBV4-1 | TGCGCCAGCAGCCAAGGCGCTCCCCGACAGTATAATTCACCCCTCCACTTT | CASSQGAPRQYNSPLHF
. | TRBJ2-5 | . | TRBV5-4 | TGTGCCGGAGCAGGGGGGTACCAAGAGACCCAGTACTTC | CAGAGGYQETQYF
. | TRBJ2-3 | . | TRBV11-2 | TGTGCCAGCAGCTCGAAGGTATCGGGGGGCACATCTACGCAGTATTTT | CASSSKVSGGTSTQYF
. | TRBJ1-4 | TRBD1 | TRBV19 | TGTGCCAGTAGTATGCAGGACAGGGTGCAGGAAAAACTGTTTTTT | CASSMQDRVQEKLFF
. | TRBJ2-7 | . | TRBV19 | TGTGCCAGTAGTATAGTGAGCGGAGGCTCCTACGAGCAGTACTTC | CASSIVSGGSYEQYF
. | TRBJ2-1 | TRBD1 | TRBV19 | TGTGCCAGTAGTCCCCTTGGTTCGGGACAGGCCGACAATGAGCAGTTCTTC | CASSPLGSGQADNEQFF
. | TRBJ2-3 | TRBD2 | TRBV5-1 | TGCGCCAGCAGCTTGGCCCAGACTAGCGGGGGCACAGATACGCAGTATTTT | CASSLAQTSGGTDTQYF
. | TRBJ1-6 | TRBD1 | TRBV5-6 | TGTGCCAGCAGCTTGCCCGGGACAGACCTTAATTCACCCCTCCACTTT | CASSLPGTDLNSPLHF
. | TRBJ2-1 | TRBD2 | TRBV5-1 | TGCGCCAGCACCCCCGGGACTAGCGGGTACAATGAGCAGTTCTTC | CASTPGTSGYNEQFF
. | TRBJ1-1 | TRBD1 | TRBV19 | TGTGCCAGTAGTGTCTCCAGGGGGCTCACTGAAGCTTTCTTT | CASSVSRGLTEAFF
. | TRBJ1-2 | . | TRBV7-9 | TGTGCCGGAAGGACAGCCTATGGCTACACCTTC | CAGRTAYGYTF
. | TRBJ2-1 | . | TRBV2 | TGTGTCAGTGAGCAGGGCAATGAGCAGTTCTTC | CVSEQGNEQFF
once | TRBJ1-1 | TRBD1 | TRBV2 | TGTGCCAGCAGTGAAGTCGGGACAGGGAACTGGGACACTGAAGCTTTCTTT | CASSEVGTGNWDTEAFF
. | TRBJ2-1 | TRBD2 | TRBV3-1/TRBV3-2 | TGTGCCAGCAGCCCCAGCGGGGGGGCCGGCAATGAGCAGTTCTTC | CASSPSGGAGNEQFF
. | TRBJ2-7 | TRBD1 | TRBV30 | TGTGCCTGGGCTACCCGGACAGGCAATTGGTACGAGCAGTACTTC | CAWATRTGNWYEQYF
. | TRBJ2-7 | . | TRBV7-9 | TGTGCCAGCAGCTTAGGCCAGGCAAGGGAGTACGAGCAGTACTTC | CASSLGQAREYEQYF
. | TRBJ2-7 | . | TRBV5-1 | TGCGCCAGCAGCGCCCAACTAGGGAGCTACGAGCAGTACTTC | CASSAQLGSYEQYF
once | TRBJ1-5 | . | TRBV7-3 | TGTGCCAGCAGCCTACCGGAGCCCCAGCATTTT | CASSLPEPQHF
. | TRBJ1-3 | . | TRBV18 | TGTGCCAGCTCACCATCGGACTTGGGAAACACCATATATTTT | CASSPSDLGNTIYF
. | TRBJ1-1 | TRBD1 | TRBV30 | TGTGCCTGGATTCGGACAGGGAACACTGAAGCTTTCTTT | CAWIRTGNTEAFF
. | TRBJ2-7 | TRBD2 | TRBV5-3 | TGTGCCAGAAGCTTGGGACTAGCGGGGGGCTACGAGCAGTACTTC | CARSLGLAGGYEQYF
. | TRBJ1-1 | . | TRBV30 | TGTGCCTGGAGTGTACGTGGACACCGGAACACTGAAGCTTTCTTT | CAWSVRGHRNTEAFF
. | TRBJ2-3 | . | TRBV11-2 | TGTGCCAGCAGCTTAGTTTTGAAGGCAGGGATTTACACAGATACGCAGTATTTT | CASSLVLKAGIYTDTQYF
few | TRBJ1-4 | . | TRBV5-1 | TGCGCCAGCAGCTTGGGACAGGTTAATGAAAAACTGTTTTTT | CASSLGQVNEKLFF